These T cell receptor beta chains were read from a single sample in a study of blood T cell repertoires in COVID-19. Clones were read by immunoSEQ multiplex PCR, and TCRdb kept only the in-frame ones, dropping some. The sample has 70,000 or so clones; 70% to 80% are singletons. The sample comprised peripheral blood. Receptors were obtained from a man between 65 and 80 years old with acute or convalescent COVID-19. Each CDR3 is given with its conserved first and last residue. The order of the fields is D gene, J gene, clone size, V gene, CDR3 protein, CDR3 DNA. A D gene is named only where the DNA matches it firmly. Clone size is not always given. Where it is, it says once, few, many or a class for expanded clones.

. | TRBJ2-6 | once | TRBV19 | CASKQGSGANVLTF | TGTGCCAGTAAACAGGGTTCTGGGGCCAACGTCCTGACTTTC
TRBD2 | TRBJ2-7 | . | TRBV15 | CATSKGTSYEQYF | TGTGCCACCAGTAAGGGGACTAGCTACGAGCAGTACTTC
. | TRBJ2-2 | once | TRBV3-1/TRBV3-2 | CASSQQRSGELFF | TGTGCCAGCAGCCAGCAGCGGAGCGGGGAGCTGTTTTTT
TRBD2 | TRBJ2-2 | . | TRBV18 | CASSPTSGTGELFF | TGTGCCAGCTCACCGACTAGCGGGACCGGGGAGCTGTTTTTT
. | TRBJ1-6 | few | TRBV7-6 | CASSLASGGNNSPLHF | TGTGCCAGCAGCTTAGCGTCCGGGGGGAATAATTCACCCCTCCACTTT
. | TRBJ1-4 | . | TRBV28 | CASSLLRGGGKLFF | TGTGCCAGCAGTTTACTTCGGGGGGGAGGAAAACTGTTTTTT
. | TRBJ1-3 | . | TRBV5-1 | CASSTDTSSGNTIYF | TGCGCCAGCAGCACGGACACCTCCTCTGGAAACACCATATATTTT
. | TRBJ2-3 | . | TRBV7-3 | CASSFAGSGTDTQYF | TGTGCCAGCAGCTTTGCCGGGAGTGGGACAGATACGCAGTATTTT
TRBD1 | TRBJ2-7 | . | TRBV9 | CASSAQGSGYEQYF | TGTGCCAGCAGCGCACAGGGGTCGGGCTACGAGCAGTACTTC
. | TRBJ2-6 | . | TRBV7-3 | CASSTGNSGANVLTF | TGTGCCAGCAGCACAGGGAACTCTGGGGCCAACGTCCTGACTTTC
TRBD1 | TRBJ1-5 | . | TRBV19 | CASRETGGSNQPQHF | TGTGCCAGTAGAGAGACAGGGGGTAGCAATCAGCCCCAGCATTTT
. | TRBJ2-1 | . | TRBV5-1 | CASSWASYNEQFF | TGCGCCAGCAGCTGGGCGAGTTACAATGAGCAGTTCTTC
TRBD1 | TRBJ2-1 | . | TRBV5-1 | CASSWGQGVSKNEQFF | TGCGCCAGCAGCTGGGGACAGGGTGTTTCGAAGAATGAGCAGTTCTTC
. | TRBJ2-1 | . | TRBV28 | CASSFPLSSRAEQFF | TGTGCCAGCAGTTTCCCCCTTTCGTCCCGAGCTGAGCAGTTCTTC
. | TRBJ1-6 | . | TRBV28 | CASTYASSYNSPLHF | TGTGCCAGCACATACGCGAGCTCCTATAATTCACCCCTCCACTTT
TRBD1 | TRBJ1-5 | . | TRBV5-1 | CASSLSGTGSGPQHF | TGCGCCAGCAGCTTAAGCGGGACAGGGTCTGGGCCCCAGCATTTT